The present TCR beta chain was sequenced within a study of T-cell reconstitution after alpha-beta-depleted transplantation in children. Study-level results: Surviving recipient T cells and thymic progenitors underlay high day-60 TCRbeta diversity in some patients. Several hundred graft clones that had expanded were reportedly the source of alpha-beta T cells about two months after transplant. Newly generated T cells supplied most T-cell counts and diversity one year post-transplant.

Of note for this clonotype: Its antigen is still unknown.

Germline V gene lookup returns CDR1 SEHNR and CDR2 FQNEAQ (reference sequence). This CDR3 region has 16 residues. V was pared by 5 bases and J by 0 bases, with 17 bases between. A TCRbeta library incorporating unique molecular identifiers was prepared. TCRdb independently ran MiXCR on the PCR reads; one entry per CDR3 protein. The profile shows about 110,000 distinct CDR3 sequences, 5.5% to 6.5% of them singletons. The source of this sequence is a male patient between 2 and 9 years old who had a stem cell transplant for acute lymphoblastic leukemia, so the T cells may come from the graft donor. This specimen was PBMCs, mostly from graft donor cells, taken 360 days after TCRalphabeta/CD19-depleted stem cell transplant. The V and J genes are TRBV7-9 and TRBJ2-7, with a possible D match to TRBD2 (8 bases). CDR3 residues: CASSPREGASSYEQYF. CDR3 DNA: TGTGCCAGCAGCCCCCGGGAGGGGGCTAGCTCCTACGAGCAGTACTTC. The full variable domain, its missing parts supplied by reference TRBV7-9 and TRBJ2-7, is DTGVSQNPRHKITKRGQNVTFRCDPISEHNRLYWYRQTLGQGPEFLTYFQNEAQLEKSRLLSDRFSAERPKGSFSTLEIQRTEQGDSAMYLCASSPREGASSYEQYFGPGTRLTVT.